This TCR beta chain emerged from a study of blood T cells in healthy people across ages. The study, taken as a whole, reports: Both naive CD4+ cell counts and diversity were greater in long-lived donors than in aged donors. Strongly correlated with naive T cell percentage was TCR beta diversity. Any changes in expanded clonotypes were possibly confounded, as donor CMV status remained unknown.

Worth noting for this clonotype: Its antigen is not identified.

The total RNA that was extracted per sample amounted to at least 5 micrograms. A second about 7 to 12 cycle PCR used barcoded and J-beta primers. TCRdb independently ran MiXCR on the 5' RACE reads; one entry per CDR3 protein. The sample has under 800,000 distinct CDR3 sequences; around 46% are singletons. V lost 5 bases to trimming and J lost 3 bases, with 10 bases between them. The CDR3 contains 13 residues. From germline, CDR1 is MNHNY and CDR2 SVGAGI (reference sequence). Sequences were obtained from blood. The gene calls are TRBV6-6 and TRBJ1-2, with D perhaps TRBD1 (5 bases). This TCR derives from a woman aged 60-70 years in good health. The CDR3 DNA follows: TGTGCCAGCAGTGGGGGAGGACACTATGGCTACACCTTC. Its translation is CASSGGGHYGYTF.